The 15 T cell receptor beta chains below come from one sample, sequenced in a study of spatial heterogeneity in lung cancer. TCRdb reprocessed the 5' RACE reads with MiXCR, giving one entry per CDR3 protein. The sample includes roughly 120,000 distinct CDR3 sequences, about a tenth of them seen just once. Time point: blood at routine non-recurrence follow-up after resection. Sequenced here: PBMCs, sampled at follow-up. Receptor source: a female donor with early-stage non-small cell lung cancer.

This clonotype turned up a few times. The chain links TRBV28 to TRBJ1-5; weak D call: TRBD1 (6 bases). CDR3 size: 14 residues. The germline CDR1 and CDR2 sequences are MDHEN and SYDVKM. Trimming stripped 6 bases from V and 2 bases from J, with 11 bases between. As DNA, the CDR3 is TGTGCCAGCAGAACCTCAGGGGGCAATCAGCCCCAGCATTTT. This gives the protein CASRTSGGNQPQHF.

This clonotype was detected many times. The V gene is TRBV19, the J gene TRBJ1-1, with D perhaps TRBD1 (6 bases). Trimming took off 3 bases at V and 4 bases at J, with 15 bases between the two ends. Germline V gives CDR1 LNHDA, CDR2 SQIVND (reference sequence). CDR3 length: 15 amino acids. The CDR3 region has the DNA TGTGCCAGTAGTATCCCCGGGGGCGCTTCCACTGAAGCTTTCTTT. This gives the protein CASSIPGGASTEAFF.

This clonotype was observed a few times. V is TRBV5-1 and J is TRBJ2-7, with 7 nucleotides matching TRBD2. Germline V CDR1 and CDR2: SGHRS, YFSETQ. V trimming: 4 bases; J trimming: 2 bases; junction bases outside the gene matches: 3. The CDR3 is 13 amino acids. The CDR3 coding sequence is TGCGCCAGCAGCGAGGGGACTACCTACGAGCAGTACTTC. Its protein is CASSEGTTYEQYF.

V gene TRBV30 combines with J gene TRBJ2-5, with 7 bases fitting TRBD1. Losses at the gene ends were 1 base for V and 2 bases for J; bases not matched to a gene: 7. From germline, CDR1 is GTSNPN and CDR2 SVGIG (reference sequence). This CDR3 region has 15 residues. The CDR3 sequence is CAWSDSGGVQETQYF. The CDR3, as DNA: TGTGCCTGGAGTGACTCAGGGGGTGTACAAGAGACCCAGTACTTC.

This clonotype showed up many times. This chain joins TRBV4-3 and TRBJ1-4; D is unresolved. CDR3 size: 14 residues. Trimming took off 1 base at V and 6 bases at J, with 9 bases between the two ends. Germline assignment: CDR1 LGHNA and CDR2 YSLEER. CDR3 nucleotide sequence: TGCGCCAGCAGCCAAGGGTCGGCCGATGAAAAACTGTTTTTT. It specifies CASSQGSADEKLFF.

Notes on this clonotype: The junction departs from the called germline gene at one end, perhaps through a read error. The chain carries TRBV27 and TRBJ2-7; possible D gene TRBD2, 5 bases. Looked up from germline, CDR1 is MNHEY and CDR2 is SMNVEV (reference sequence). The CDR3 is 15 amino acids. CDR3 bases: TGTGCCAGCAGTCCTTACAACTCCGTCACTAGTGCTTCTGACTTC. This gives the protein CASSPYNSVTSASDF.

This clonotype was counted many times. The V call is TRBV15, the J call TRBJ2-6; D perhaps matches TRBD1 (5 bases). CDR1 and CDR2 from the germline V gene are LNHNV and YYDKDF (reference sequence). CDR3 length equals 15 residues. V gave up 1 base and J gave up 2 bases, with 6 bases separating them. CDR3 region: CATSRARAGANVLTF. For the CDR3, the DNA is TGTGCCACCAGCAGAGCCAGGGCTGGGGCCAACGTCCTGACTTTC.

This clonotype appeared a few times. V gene TRBV20-1 combines with J gene TRBJ2-1; TRBD2 agrees at 11 bases. The length of the CDR3 is 15 residues. The trim removed 6 bases at V and 7 bases at J, leaving 11 bases unmatched. Germline loops: CDR1 DFQATT, CDR2 SNEGSKA (reference sequence). The CDR3 loop reads CSAYSGRALSNEQFF. CDR3 in DNA: TGCAGTGCCTATAGCGGGAGGGCCCTCTCTAATGAGCAGTTCTTC.

This clonotype occurred a few times. The chain employs TRBV28 and TRBJ2-3, with D possibly TRBD1 on 6 matching bases. This CDR3 has 18 amino acids. The V gene's germline CDR1 is MDHEN and CDR2 SYDVKM. Trimming removed 1 base from V and 0 bases from J, with 17 bases in between. CDR3 amino acids: CASSLYRTVLSSTDTQYF. CDR3 nucleotide sequence: TGTGCCAGCAGTTTATATCGGACAGTCCTATCTAGCACAGATACGCAGTATTTT. The full variable domain, completed using reference TRBV28 and TRBJ2-3, is DVKVTQSSRYLVKRTGEKVFLECVQDMDHENMFWYRQDPGLGLRLIYFSYDVKMKEKGDIPEGYSVSREKKERFSLILESASTNQTSMYLCASSLYRTVLSSTDTQYFGPGTRLTVL.

The chain has TRBV5-4 and TRBJ2-5, with 10 bases lining up with TRBD2. V shed 5 bases, J shed 0 bases, and the junction held 7 bases outside the gene matches. CDR1 SGHNT and CDR2 YYREEE come from the germline V gene (reference sequence). This CDR3 is 16 amino acids long. CDR3 sequence reads: CASRQAGGPHQETQYF. CDR3 DNA: TGTGCCAGCAGGCAAGCGGGAGGGCCCCACCAAGAGACCCAGTACTTC.

A remark on this clonotype: A junction boundary mismatches the germline segment, possibly from a read error. The V gene is TRBV27, the J gene TRBJ2-5; D might be TRBD2 (5 bases). The CDR3 is 13 amino acids. Germline V gives CDR1 MNHEY, CDR2 SMNVEV (reference sequence). Here the CDR3 reads CASSLTGSETQHF. The CDR3 DNA reads as TGTGCCAGCAGTTTGACGGGGTCGGAGACCCAGCACTTC.

This clonotype appeared many times. Written as DNA, the CDR3 is TGTGCCTGGGGACTCCCGGGACAGGGGTATGGAAACACCATATATTTT. Its protein is CAWGLPGQGYGNTIYF. The chain links TRBV30 to TRBJ1-3; 10 bases align to TRBD1. Unmatched junction bases numbered 10, after V lost 5 bases and J lost 3 bases. The CDR3 is made up of 16 amino acids. Germline CDR1 GTSNPN, CDR2 SVGIG (reference sequence).

This clonotype was seen ten or more times. The chain combines TRBV3-1 with TRBJ2-7, with no clear D. The CDR3 extends over 12 amino acids. CDR1 and CDR2 (germline): LGHDT, YNNKEL (reference sequence). The V gene lost 1 base and the J gene lost 3 bases, with 4 bases spanning the gap. The CDR3, as DNA: TGTGCCAGCAGCCAAGGCCACTACGAGCAGTACGTC. Its protein is CASSQGHYEQYV.

This clonotype was seen only a few times. The rearrangement joins TRBV28 to TRBJ1-1, with TRBD1 matching over 9 bases. J gave up 1 base and V 5 bases, and 5 bases lay outside the gene matches. Germline V gives CDR1 MDHEN, CDR2 SYDVKM. CDR3 length: 15 amino acids. The CDR3 protein is CASSPGTGRNTEAFF. For the CDR3, the DNA is TGTGCCAGCAGTCCCGGGACAGGGCGGAACACTGAAGCTTTCTTT.

This clonotype was seen a few times. This chain links TRBV21-1 with TRBJ2-6; the table calls TRBD1, which could not be checked here. TRBV21-1 is assigned pseudogene status. This CDR3 spans 21 amino acids. CDR3: CASPPHPQPGPRLAGANVLTF. The CDR3 region has the DNA TGTGCCAGCCCGCCCCACCCACAACCGGGACCGCGTTTGGCTGGGGCCAACGTCCTGACTTTC.